Below are 14 T cell receptor beta chains sequenced from a single sample in a study of CXCR3-negative and CXCR3-positive naive CD8 T cells. Points from the study as a whole: Naive cells positive for CXCR3 carried more hydrophobic TRB CDR3s than CXCR3-negative ones.

The method, 5' RACE with UMI labels, was used to prepare the TRB cDNA libraries. After re-calling the 5' RACE reads, TCRdb lists one entry per CDR3 protein, DNA absent. The sample table sets out over 100,000 distinct CDR3 sequences. The antigens for these receptors are not known. Sequenced sample: naive CXCR3+ CD8+ T cells from blood. Subset given: CD45RO-CCR7+CD27+CD95- naive CD8+ T cells expressing CXCR3 (TNR3+). Receptors originate from a human donor in good health. Some clones in this sample may be carry-over from other donors' samples.

The J gene is TRBJ1-2, the V gene TRBV12-3 or TRBV12-4; TCRdb lists TRBD1, though no DNA is available to test this call. CDR3 length: 16 amino acids. CDR3 region: CASSPGGTGGPYGYTF.

The J gene is TRBJ2-3, the V gene TRBV9; the D call from TCRdb, TRBD1, cannot be confirmed without DNA. In germline, CDR1 is SGDLS, CDR2 YYNGEE. The CDR3 is made up of 17 amino acids. The CDR3 sequence: CASSGPTGTESTDTQYF.

The chain employs TRBV7-9 and TRBJ2-7; with no DNA, the TCRdb D assignment of TRBD1 cannot be verified. Germline V gene data show CDR1 as SEHNR and CDR2 as FQNEAQ (reference sequence). The CDR3 covers 14 residues. The CDR3 spells CASSRGSDAYEQYF.

The chain uses TRBV28 and TRBJ2-7; the D gene TCRdb calls, TRBD2, cannot be checked with no DNA. The CDR3 has 14 residues. Germline V lookup: CDR1 MDHEN, CDR2 SYDVKM. The CDR3 region is CASRSLPSPHEQYF.

V usage is TRBV5-1 and J usage is TRBJ2-2; TCRdb gives TRBD1 as the D gene, but with no DNA this cannot be confirmed. CDR3 length equals 14 residues. The germline V gene encodes CDR1 SGHRS and CDR2 YFSETQ. The CDR3 loop reads CASGRQAQPGELFF.

The chain's CDR3 is CASSPQGAEYGYTF. V usage is TRBV18 and J usage is TRBJ1-2. CDR3 size: 14 residues. Germline-derived CDR1 and CDR2 are KGHSH and LQKENI.

The CDR3 sequence is CASSPALRLAGGPPETQYF. V is TRBV7-2 and J is TRBJ2-5; TCRdb reports TRBD2, a call that lacks DNA to check it against. The CDR3 consists of 19 residues. CDR1 and CDR2 (germline): SGHTA, FQGNSA. The complete variable domain, with remaining parts taken from reference TRBV7-2 and TRBJ2-5, reads GAGVSQSPSNKVTEKGKDVELRCDPISGHTALYWYRQSLGQGLEFLIYFQGNSAPDKSGLPSDRFSAERTGGSVSTLTIQRTQQEDSAVYLCASSPALRLAGGPPETQYFGPGTRLLVL.

The chain has TRBV5-1 and TRBJ1-1. The CDR3 has 13 amino acids. Germline CDR1 is SGHRS and CDR2 is YFSETQ. The CDR3 protein is CASSLDQNTEAFF.

The chain couples TRBV28 to TRBJ2-7; there is no DNA to check the TCRdb D call of TRBD1. CDR1 is MDHEN and CDR2 is SYDVKM in the germline V gene. CDR3 length: 12 amino acids. The CDR3 sequence: CASRSPAYEQYF. The full variable domain, in which reference TRBV28 and TRBJ2-7 provide the parts outside the CDR3, is DVKVTQSSRYLVKRTGEKVFLECVQDMDHENMFWYRQDPGLGLRLIYFSYDVKMKEKGDIPEGYSVSREKKERFSLILESASTNQTSMYLCASRSPAYEQYFGPGTRLTVT.

The CDR3 sequence is CASRVDNFGTYEQYF. V is TRBV2 and J is TRBJ2-7; lacking DNA, the TRBD1 call made by TCRdb goes unchecked. This CDR3 region has 15 residues. Per germline, CDR1 SNHLY and CDR2 FYNNEI.

V and J are TRBV12-3 or TRBV12-4 and TRBJ2-1; the TCRdb call, TRBD1, lacks DNA for checking. The CDR3 has 16 residues. CDR3 protein: CASSLIGTGSYNEQFF.

The chain employs TRBV6-2 or TRBV6-3 and TRBJ1-2. Germline V gene lookup returns CDR1 MNHEY and CDR2 SVGEGT. The CDR3 has 13 amino acids. Here the CDR3 reads CASSYSGNYGYTF.

The genes are TRBV28 and TRBJ2-7; TCRdb outputs TRBD1, but without DNA this stays unchecked. The CDR3 contains 15 residues. The germline V gene has CDR1 MDHEN and CDR2 SYDVKM. This CDR3 reads CASSLFTGAPYEQYF.

The chain links TRBV15 to TRBJ1-5. The CDR3 is 16 amino acids. Per germline, CDR1 LNHNV and CDR2 YYDKDF (reference sequence). CDR3 sequence: CATSRDLDLVNQPQHF.